These 27 T cell receptor beta chains originate from one sample sequenced in a study of identical twins. TCRdb ran MiXCR on the 5' RACE reads and lists one entry per CDR3 protein. The profile shows about 550,000 distinct CDR3 sequences, approximately 20% of them singletons. This sample was also put to use in a study of yellow fever vaccine responses in identical twins.

The sample taken for sequencing was CD4+ T cells sorted from blood. Every receptor here comes from a woman between 18 and 29 years old in good health.

This clonotype was seen only a few times. The rearrangement links TRBV20-1 to TRBJ2-1, with D uncertain. V dropped 1 base and J dropped 6 bases, with 13 bases sitting between them. Germline-derived CDR1 and CDR2 are DFQATT and SNEGSKA (reference sequence). The CDR3 contains 14 residues. The CDR3 reads CSARGTLRINEQFF. The DNA of the CDR3 is TGCAGTGCTAGAGGCACTCTACGTATCAATGAGCAGTTCTTC.

The chain employs TRBV20-1 and TRBJ2-7; 8 nucleotides match TRBD2. The junction had 5 bases not matched to a gene; V was cut back by 1 base and J by 0 bases. This CDR3 has 15 residues. Looked up from germline, CDR1 is DFQATT and CDR2 is SNEGSKA (reference sequence). CDR3 nucleotide sequence: TGCAGTGCTAGAGCTAGCGGGCAACTCTCCTACGAGCAGTACTTC. Its protein is CSARASGQLSYEQYF.

This clonotype was seen only a few times. The chain employs TRBV5-1 and TRBJ1-1; maybe TRBD1 (5 bases). The CDR3 is made up of 14 amino acids. The germline V and J ends were trimmed by 6 bases and 4 bases, with 16 bases remaining between them. Germline lookup yields CDR1 SGHRS and CDR2 YFSETQ. The CDR3 DNA reads TGCGCCAGCAAAGTTAGGGGCTCCGGCACTGAAGCTTTCTTT. This translates into CASKVRGSGTEAFF.

The rearrangement uses TRBV15 and TRBJ2-2; 15 nucleotides line up with TRBD2. The CDR3 runs 18 residues. The germline V gene has CDR1 LNHNV and CDR2 YYDKDF (reference sequence). V was clipped by 5 bases and J by 3 bases; unmatched bases: 7. The CDR3 DNA follows: TGTGCCACCAGCTCAGGACTAGCGGGAGGGCCCGACACCGGGGAGCTGTTTTTT. The encoded protein is CATSSGLAGGPDTGELFF.

The chain is built from TRBV7-9 and TRBJ1-6; D unresolved. Trimming took 5 bases from V and 10 from J, leaving 9 bases between them. The germline CDR1 and CDR2 sequences are SEHNR and FQNEAQ (reference sequence). The CDR3 is made up of 12 amino acids. Here the CDR3 DNA reads TGTGCCAGCAGCCAGGTCCAGTCACCCCTCCACTTT. Translating it yields CASSQVQSPLHF.

This clonotype was picked up one time. The chain carries TRBV5-6 and TRBJ1-3; TRBD1 aligns across 8 bases. V dropped 5 bases and J dropped 2; count of bases not matched to a gene: 3. In germline, CDR1 is SGHDT, CDR2 YYEEEE. The CDR3 consists of 14 residues. CDR3 bases: TGTGCCAGCAGAGGACAGGGAGCTGGAAACACCATATATTTT. Residues: CASRGQGAGNTIYF.

CDR3 residues: CSARDGSVGGSDTQYF. CDR3 bases: TGCAGTGCTAGAGATGGATCGGTGGGTGGGTCGGATACGCAGTATTTT. The chain employs TRBV20-1 and TRBJ2-3; D unresolved. The V end lost 0 bases, the J end lost 6 bases, and 19 bases lay between the germline ends. Per the germline V gene, CDR1 is DFQATT and CDR2 is SNEGSKA (reference sequence). The CDR3 loop spans 16 amino acids.

This chain connects TRBV7-9 to TRBJ2-2; TRBD1 might be the D (5 bases). This CDR3 is built from 16 residues. The germline CDR1 and CDR2 sequences are SEHNR and FQNEAQ (reference sequence). V lost 5 bases and J 4 bases, leaving 17 bases between the germline ends. CDR3 sequence: CASSPPGLVSTGELFF. DNA for the CDR3: TGTGCCAGCAGCCCCCCAGGGTTAGTTTCCACCGGGGAGCTGTTTTTT. Using reference TRBV7-9 and TRBJ2-2 for the parts outside the CDR3, the full variable domain is DTGVSQNPRHKITKRGQNVTFRCDPISEHNRLYWYRQTLGQGPEFLTYFQNEAQLEKSRLLSDRFSAERPKGSFSTLEIQRTEQGDSAMYLCASSPPGLVSTGELFFGEGSRLTVL.

This clonotype has just a few counts. This chain connects TRBV27 to TRBJ2-7; 7 nucleotides match TRBD1. Germline V gene data show CDR1 as MNHEY and CDR2 as SMNVEV (reference sequence). The CDR3 sequence is 15 residues long. After removal of 6 bases from V and 2 bases from J, the junction contained 10 bases not matched to a gene. The CDR3 nucleotides are TGTGCCAGCAGCCGCGACAGGGATCCTACCTACGAGCAGTACTTC. This codes for CASSRDRDPTYEQYF.

This clonotype came up a few times. The chain uses TRBV10-2 and TRBJ2-1, with D perhaps TRBD2 (6 bases). From germline, CDR1 is WSHSY and CDR2 SAAADI. With 7 bases removed from V and 9 bases from J, the gap between germline ends came to 19 bases. The CDR3 has 14 residues. The CDR3 is CASIKGGSLGEQFF. The CDR3 nucleotides read TGCGCCAGCATAAAGGGAGGCAGCTTGGGTGAGCAGTTCTTC.

The chain carries TRBV6-5 and TRBJ2-7; TRBD2 matches 11 bases. CDR3 length: 16 residues. Germline assignment: CDR1 MNHEY and CDR2 SVGAGI. The J segment lost 5 bases and the V segment lost 4 bases, leaving 10 bases of the junction unmatched. CDR3 in DNA: TGTGCCAGCAGTTCCCTTTTAGGACTAGCGGGCCACGAGCAGTACTTC. Translating gives CASSSLLGLAGHEQYF.

The chain joins TRBV24-1 to TRBJ2-5; D possibly corresponds to TRBD2 (6 bases). This CDR3 contains 13 residues. Germline V gene data show CDR1 as KGHDR and CDR2 as SFDVKD. Trimming took 3 bases from V and 4 from J, leaving 8 bases between them. The CDR3 loop is CATSDPGRETQYF. CDR3 DNA sequence: TGTGCCACCAGTGATCCCGGGAGAGAGACCCAGTACTTC.

A few counts support this clonotype. V is TRBV12-3 or TRBV12-4 and J is TRBJ2-7, with 8 positions matching TRBD2. The V and J ends lost 0 bases and 2 bases, in that order; junction bases with no gene match: 3. The CDR3 is made up of 15 amino acids. This chain's CDR3 is CASSLASGATYEQYF. CDR3 coding DNA: TGTGCCAGCAGTTTAGCTAGCGGGGCCACCTACGAGCAGTACTTC.

V is TRBV7-8 and J is TRBJ2-1; 8 nucleotides align to TRBD1. V was pared by 1 base and J by 9 bases, with 5 bases of the junction left unmatched. The CDR3 has 14 residues. Germline V CDR1 and CDR2: SGHVS, FQNEAQ. CDR3 coding DNA: TGTGCCAGCAGCTTAGGATCAGGGGGCGGTGAGCAGTTCTTC. Translation gives CASSLGSGGGEQFF.

This clonotype was observed at least ten times. The rearrangement uses TRBV13 and TRBJ1-1; D ambiguous. The CDR3 is 16 residues long. V lost 5 bases and J lost 7, with 23 bases in between. The germline V gene encodes CDR1 PRHDT and CDR2 FYEKMQ (reference sequence). CDR3 protein: CASSPHAPSGNDEAFF. CDR3 bases: TGTGCCAGCAGCCCCCACGCCCCGAGTGGGAACGATGAAGCTTTCTTT. The complete variable domain, with remaining parts taken from reference TRBV13 and TRBJ1-1, reads AAGVIQSPRHLIKEKRETATLKCYPIPRHDTVYWYQQGPGQDPQFLISFYEKMQSDKGSIPDRFSAQQFSDYHSELNMSSLELGDSALYFCASSPHAPSGNDEAFFGQGTRLTVV.

This clonotype was counted only a few times. This chain joins TRBV20-1 and TRBJ1-1; D might be TRBD1 (5 bases). Germline lookup yields CDR1 DFQATT and CDR2 SNEGSKA (reference sequence). The CDR3 contains 13 residues. V was pared by 1 base and J by 9 bases, with 15 bases between. The CDR3 DNA reads TGCAGTGCTAGAGGTGTTGGGGGAGAGCAAGCTTTCTTT. It yields the protein CSARGVGGEQAFF.

The table lists this clonotype with a few counts. This rearrangement joins TRBV20-1 to TRBJ1-1; 9 positions match TRBD1. CDR3 length: 13 amino acids. J was trimmed by 4 bases and V by 6 bases; bases with no gene match: 6. CDR1 is DFQATT, CDR2 SNEGSKA, per germline (reference sequence). DNA of the CDR3: TGCAGTGCCTACAGGGGGCTTGGCACTGAAGCTTTCTTT. It encodes CSAYRGLGTEAFF.

The V and J genes are TRBV20-1 and TRBJ2-7; 9 bases agree with TRBD2. CDR3 length: 16 amino acids. The J segment lost 4 bases and the V segment lost 4 bases, leaving 14 bases of the junction unmatched. Germline values: CDR1 DFQATT, CDR2 SNEGSKA (reference sequence). CDR3 residues: CSATLGGGRAKYEQYF. The CDR3 DNA is TGCAGTGCTACCCTAGGCGGCGGGAGGGCCAAGTACGAGCAGTACTTC.

A few counts support this clonotype. The chain is built from TRBV7-9 and TRBJ2-1; the D gene is possibly TRBD2 (6 bases). V lost 5 bases to trimming and J lost 0 bases, with 14 bases between them. The CDR3 is 16 residues long. The germline V gene encodes CDR1 SEHNR and CDR2 FQNEAQ (reference sequence). The CDR3: CASSPLEGSSYNEQFF. CDR3 bases: TGTGCCAGCAGCCCTCTGGAGGGGAGCTCCTACAATGAGCAGTTCTTC.

This clonotype was detected only a few times. V is TRBV7-9 and J is TRBJ2-1; 8 bases map to TRBD2. V shed 0 bases and J 2 bases; nucleotides not matched to a gene: 3. Per germline, CDR1 SEHNR and CDR2 FQNEAQ (reference sequence). The CDR3 sequence is 16 residues long. CDR3 DNA: TGTGCCAGCAGCTTAGCGTCAGCGGGGGCCTACAATGAGCAGTTCTTC. This sequence encodes CASSLASAGAYNEQFF.

The J gene is TRBJ2-7, the V gene TRBV29-1; D is unclear. The CDR3 contains 11 residues. CDR1 and CDR2 (germline): SQVTM, ANQGSEA. V dropped 8 bases and J dropped 1 base, with 9 bases sitting between them. The CDR3 loop is CSHDWSYEQYV. The CDR3 DNA reads TGCAGCCATGACTGGTCCTACGAGCAGTACGTC.

This clonotype was seen only a few times. Here the CDR3 DNA reads TGTGCCAGCAGTTACTCAGGACAGGGGGACCACTATGGCTACACCTTC. It encodes CASSYSGQGDHYGYTF. The J gene is TRBJ1-2, the V gene TRBV6-2 or TRBV6-3, with 10 bases that match TRBD1. Germline CDR1 reads MNHEY; CDR2 reads SVGEGT. J was trimmed by 3 bases and V by 0 bases; bases with no gene match: 4. The CDR3 extends over 16 amino acids.

The chain couples TRBV25-1 to TRBJ2-5; D tentatively fits TRBD1 or TRBD2 (6 bases each). Trimming took off 3 bases at V and 4 bases at J, with 18 bases between the two ends. The CDR3 has 16 amino acids. CDR1 and CDR2 (germline): MGHDK, SYGVNS. DNA of the CDR3: TGTGCCAGCAGTGACCCCAAGGTAGGGGGAGGAGAGACCCAGTACTTC. It encodes CASSDPKVGGGETQYF.

The chain carries TRBV19 and TRBJ1-1, with 8 bases lining up with TRBD1. The CDR3 is 16 residues long. Germline values: CDR1 LNHDA, CDR2 SQIVND (reference sequence). The V segment lost 3 bases and the J segment 0 bases; nucleotides outside the gene matches: 6. In nucleotides, the CDR3 is TGTGCCAGTAGTATGGGATGGACAGGGATGAACACTGAAGCTTTCTTT. Protein: CASSMGWTGMNTEAFF.

This chain links TRBV28 with TRBJ2-1; TRBD1 matches at 9 bases. J gave up 4 bases and V 2 bases, and 3 bases lay outside the gene matches. This CDR3 has 15 amino acids. CDR1 and CDR2 (germline): MDHEN, SYDVKM. The CDR3 sequence: CASSLTGTGYNEQFF. The DNA of the CDR3 is TGTGCCAGCAGTTTAACCGGGACAGGGTACAATGAGCAGTTCTTC. The full variable domain, with the rest looked up from reference TRBV28 and TRBJ2-1, is DVKVTQSSRYLVKRTGEKVFLECVQDMDHENMFWYRQDPGLGLRLIYFSYDVKMKEKGDIPEGYSVSREKKERFSLILESASTNQTSMYLCASSLTGTGYNEQFFGPGTRLTVL.

This clonotype has more than one count but fewer than ten. V is TRBV5-6 and J is TRBJ1-5, with D perhaps matching TRBD1 (5 bases). CDR3 size: 15 residues. V lost 3 bases and J 0 bases, leaving 10 bases between the germline ends. In germline, CDR1 is SGHDT, CDR2 YYEEEE. The CDR3: CASSYRQYSNQPQHF. CDR3 sequence (DNA): TGTGCCAGCAGCTACAGGCAATATAGCAATCAGCCCCAGCATTTT.

This clonotype was seen a few times. V is TRBV11-1 and J is TRBJ1-1; 7 bases line up with TRBD1. J gave up 0 bases and V 4 bases, and 14 bases lay outside the gene matches. This CDR3 is built from 18 residues. Germline V gene sequence: CDR1 SGHAT, CDR2 FQDESV (reference sequence). CDR3 sequence reads: CASSSPDRVWGMNTEAFF. CDR3 coding DNA: TGTGCCAGCAGCTCGCCTGACAGGGTGTGGGGGATGAACACTGAAGCTTTCTTT.